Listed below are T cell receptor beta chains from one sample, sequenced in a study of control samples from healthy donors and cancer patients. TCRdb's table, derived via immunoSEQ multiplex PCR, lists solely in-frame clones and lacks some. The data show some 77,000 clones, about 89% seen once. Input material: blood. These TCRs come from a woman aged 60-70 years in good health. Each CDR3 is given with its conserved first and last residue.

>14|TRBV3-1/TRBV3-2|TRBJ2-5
CASSTRTGKETQYF
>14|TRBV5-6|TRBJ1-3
CASSKERNRNTIYF
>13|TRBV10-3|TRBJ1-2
CATRTLDSYGYTF
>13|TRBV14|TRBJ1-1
CASSQTQGTEAFF
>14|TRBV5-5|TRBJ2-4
CASSLESGKNIQYF
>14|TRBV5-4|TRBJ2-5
CASSPGLSGETQYF
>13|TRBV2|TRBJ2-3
CASSREGSDTQYF
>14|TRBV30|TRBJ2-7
CAWSGKGGSYEQYF
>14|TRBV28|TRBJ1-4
CASSLGQSNEKLFF
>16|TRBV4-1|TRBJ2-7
CASSQLSVGRGNEQYF
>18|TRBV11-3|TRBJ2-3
CASSLGNGGGGNEDTQYF
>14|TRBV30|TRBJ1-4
CAWSDWTADEKLFF
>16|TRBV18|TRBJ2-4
CASSPQASVAKNIQYF
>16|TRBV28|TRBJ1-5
CASSLGKGGSNQPQHF
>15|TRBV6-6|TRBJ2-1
CASSPKGGSYNEQFF
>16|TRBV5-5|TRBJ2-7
CASSLAWAGGSYEQYF
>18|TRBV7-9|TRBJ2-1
CASSPRTGKAGGYNEQFF
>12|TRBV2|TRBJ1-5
CASSVNSQPQHF
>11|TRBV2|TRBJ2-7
CASKEVGEQYF
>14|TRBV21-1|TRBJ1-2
CARNLARGAGGYTF
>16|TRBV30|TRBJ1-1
CAWSVKGNFMNTEAFF
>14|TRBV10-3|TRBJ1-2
CAISELGADYGYTF
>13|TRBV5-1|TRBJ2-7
CARAGGGVGEQYF
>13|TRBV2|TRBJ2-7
CASSEETGSEQYF
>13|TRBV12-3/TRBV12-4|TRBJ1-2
CATSRGPGYGYTF
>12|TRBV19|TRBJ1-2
CASSILGSGYTF
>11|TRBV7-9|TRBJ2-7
CASSQLGEQYF
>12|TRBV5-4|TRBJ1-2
CASSLAEYGYTF
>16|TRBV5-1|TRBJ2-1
CASSSSGTEKYNEQFF
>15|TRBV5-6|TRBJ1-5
CASSLPPNPNQPQHF
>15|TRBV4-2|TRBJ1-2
CASSQVKGRNYGYTF
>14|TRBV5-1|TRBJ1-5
CASSSGQGGQPQHF
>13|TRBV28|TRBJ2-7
CASSLPVSYEQYF
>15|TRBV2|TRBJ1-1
CASSPGSALLERAFF
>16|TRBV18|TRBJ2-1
CASSPDPGQGYNEQFF
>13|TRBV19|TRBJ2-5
CASSRGQKETQYF
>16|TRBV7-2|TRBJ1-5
CASSLSRGGPNQPQHF
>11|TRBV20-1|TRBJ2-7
CSGQGQHEQYF
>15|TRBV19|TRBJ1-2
CASSLGRATNYGYTF
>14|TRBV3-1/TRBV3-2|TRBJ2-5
CASSHRDFQETQYF
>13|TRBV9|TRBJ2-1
CASSGSAYNEQFF
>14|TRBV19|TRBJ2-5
CASSMITAQETQYF
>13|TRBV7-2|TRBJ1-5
CASSFEGNQPQHF
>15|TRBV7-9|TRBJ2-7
CASSPQLGAAYEQYF
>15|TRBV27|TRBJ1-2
CASSLGPRVGYGYTF
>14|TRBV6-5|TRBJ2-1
CASRGQATYNEQFF
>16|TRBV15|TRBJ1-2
CATSRDKPRTTYGYTF
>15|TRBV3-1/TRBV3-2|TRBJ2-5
CASSQNPDMQETQYF
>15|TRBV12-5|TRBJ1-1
CASAPLGGPLPEAFF
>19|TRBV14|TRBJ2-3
CASSQDPLLAGVSTDTQYF
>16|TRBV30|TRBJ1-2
CAPKRRSPLPNYGYTF
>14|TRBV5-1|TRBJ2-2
CASGNVGLGGELFF
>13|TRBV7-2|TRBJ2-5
CASSFSGQETQYF
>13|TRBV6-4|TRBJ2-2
CASSDGDTGELFF
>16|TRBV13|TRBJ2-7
CASSLGPGQGVYEQYF
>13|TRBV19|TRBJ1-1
CASSDRLNTEAFF
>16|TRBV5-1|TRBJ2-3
CASSLARGGPADTQYF
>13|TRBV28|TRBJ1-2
CASSRQGGWGYTF
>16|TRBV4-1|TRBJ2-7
CASSQDVSRTSYEQYF
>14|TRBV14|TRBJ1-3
CASSPLTSGNTIYF